This T cell receptor beta chain was recorded in a study of blood T cell repertoires in COVID-19. The overall study: Spain, Italy and the United States supplied samples that represented acute and convalescent COVID-19. T cells, B-cell-depleted T cells, or PBMCs supplied cDNA or gDNA.

The germline gives CDR1 KGHSH, CDR2 LQKENI. The CDR3 contains 17 residues. Trimming took off 1 base at V and 5 bases at J, with 18 bases between the two ends. How the authors handled the data: For nucleated cells, counts were estimated from reference gene primer amplification. Produced via immunoSEQ multiplex PCR; TCRdb's table is partial and in-frame only. That table furnishes V, J and clone size, whereas the DNA furnished D and trimming. The sample lists 240,000 or so clones; 75% to 90% were seen once. Only one count was recorded for this clone. The clonotype originates from a man aged 60 to 69 who had recovered from COVID-19. Sequences were obtained from peripheral blood. The chain combines TRBV18 with TRBJ1-5, with D possibly matching TRBD1 (5 bases). CDR3 protein: CASSPLSAAGGYQPQHF. CDR3 sequence (DNA): TGTGCCAGCTCACCACTGTCAGCTGCGGGGGGGTATCAGCCCCAGCATTTT.